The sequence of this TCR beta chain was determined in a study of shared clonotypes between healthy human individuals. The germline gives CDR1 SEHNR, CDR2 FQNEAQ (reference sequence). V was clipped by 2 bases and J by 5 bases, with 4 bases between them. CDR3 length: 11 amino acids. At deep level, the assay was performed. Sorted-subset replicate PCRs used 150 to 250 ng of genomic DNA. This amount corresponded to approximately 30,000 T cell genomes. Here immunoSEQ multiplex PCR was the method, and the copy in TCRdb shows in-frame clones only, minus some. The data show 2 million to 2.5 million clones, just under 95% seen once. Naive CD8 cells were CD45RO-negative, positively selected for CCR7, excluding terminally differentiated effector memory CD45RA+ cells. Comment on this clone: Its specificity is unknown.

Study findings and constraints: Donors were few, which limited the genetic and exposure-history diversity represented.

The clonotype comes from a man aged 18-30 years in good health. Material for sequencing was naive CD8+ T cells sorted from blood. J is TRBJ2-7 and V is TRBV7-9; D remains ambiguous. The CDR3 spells CASSLLHEQYF. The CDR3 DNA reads TGTGCCAGCAGCTTACTGCACGAGCAGTACTTC.